These 11 T cell receptor beta chains originate from one sample sequenced in a study of cytomegalovirus exposure and HLA in healthy donors (dated by TCRdb to about 2017). Library generation was performed with the immunoSEQ multiplex PCR assay. Entries here come from immuneACCESS through TCRdb and include only in-frame sequences with V and J called. Some clones fail to appear in such tables; in the studies checked, an unresolved V gene covers under half of the shortfall, and the cause of the remainder is unknown. This sample holds 120,000 to 150,000 clones; roughly 92% were observed only once. Of the sample, 0.69% is held by the ten largest clones. Input material: PBMCs. The origin of the receptors is a man younger than 35 in good health and CMV-seronegative.

This chain links TRBV7-9 with TRBJ2-1; 9 bases line up with TRBD2. The V gene's germline CDR1 is SEHNR and CDR2 FQNEAQ (reference sequence). Trimming at V came to 2 bases and at J to 0 bases, leaving 11 bases not matched to a gene. The CDR3 spans 19 residues. In DNA form, the CDR3 reads TGTGCCAGCAGCTTATTTCCCCCGACTAGCGGAAGCTCCTACAATGAGCAGTTCTTC. Residues: CASSLFPPTSGSSYNEQFF.

The chain couples TRBV2 to TRBJ2-7; 7 nucleotides line up with TRBD1. The CDR3 has 14 residues. The V gene's germline CDR1 is SNHLY and CDR2 FYNNEI. The J segment lost 3 bases and the V segment lost 6 bases, leaving 8 bases of the junction unmatched. CDR3 in DNA: TGTGCCAGCAGCGCCCCGGGACAGAGCTACGAGCAGTACTTC. This translates into CASSAPGQSYEQYF.

V gene TRBV4-3 combines with J gene TRBJ2-3; 7 bases match TRBD2. Trimming took 2 bases from V and 6 from J; bases not matched to a gene: 8. CDR1 LGHNA and CDR2 YSLEER come from the germline V gene. This CDR3 is 15 amino acids long. DNA for the CDR3: TGCGCCAGCAGCCAATTACTAGCGAGTGGGGATACGCAGTATTTT. It encodes CASSQLLASGDTQYF.

The genes are TRBV18 and TRBJ2-7, with a tentative D call TRBD1 (5 bases). Germline V gives CDR1 KGHSH, CDR2 LQKENI. The CDR3 covers 14 residues. V dropped 2 bases and J dropped 3 bases, with 11 bases sitting between them. CDR3: CASSPSQGRYEQYF. CDR3 bases: TGTGCCAGCTCACCAAGTCAGGGTCGCTACGAGCAGTACTTC.

This clone was seen just once. CDR3 nucleotides: TGTGCCAGCAGCTTAGCGTCGGGACTAGGGCAGCGTTGGTTCTTC. Translating gives CASSLASGLGQRWFF. The V gene is TRBV7-2, the J gene TRBJ2-1; the match to TRBD2 covers 8 bases. CDR1 SGHTA and CDR2 FQGNSA come from the germline V gene. CDR3 length: 15 residues. V was clipped by 0 bases and J by 15 bases; unmatched bases: 13.

The genes are TRBV6-1 and TRBJ1-3; D possibly corresponds to TRBD1 (5 bases). Trimming took off 2 bases at V and 0 bases at J, with 14 bases between the two ends. Germline CDR1 reads MNHNS; CDR2 reads SASEGT. The CDR3 length is 17 residues. The CDR3, as DNA: TGTGCCAGCAGTGAATACAGTGGGGCCGACTCTGGAAACACCATATATTTT. The encoded protein is CASSEYSGADSGNTIYF.

This clone was recorded once. This chain links TRBV5-8 with TRBJ2-7; tentatively, D is TRBD2 (6 bases). V was shortened by 5 bases and J by 4 bases, with 22 bases between the two germline ends. Germline assignment: CDR1 SGHTS and CDR2 YDEGEE. The CDR3 has 16 residues. The CDR3 here is CASRFPGTPLMYEQYF. The CDR3 nucleotides read TGTGCCAGCAGATTCCCCGGGACTCCCTTGATGTACGAGCAGTACTTC.

The chain recombines TRBV6-5 with TRBJ2-2; D call uncertain. The CDR3 has 14 residues. V was pared by 2 bases and J by 2 bases, with 6 bases between. Germline V gene lookup returns CDR1 MNHEY and CDR2 SVGAGI. As DNA, the CDR3 is TGTGCCAGCAGTTACGGCCCAAACACCGGGGAGCTGTTTTTT. It codes for CASSYGPNTGELFF.

This rearrangement joins TRBV19 to TRBJ2-7, with D hard to call. V lost 3 bases and J 0 bases, leaving 12 bases between the germline ends. Germline V CDR1 and CDR2: LNHDA, SQIVND (reference sequence). The CDR3 runs to 15 residues. The CDR3 nucleotides are TGTGCCAGTAGTATTCGTCCCCAGGCCTCCTACGAGCAGTACTTC. Amino acids: CASSIRPQASYEQYF.

The chain uses TRBV11-1 and TRBJ2-1; 12 bases line up with TRBD2. V shed 2 bases and J 8 bases; nucleotides not matched to a gene: 13. The CDR3 is 18 residues long. Germline CDR1 SGHAT, CDR2 FQDESV (reference sequence). CDR3 nucleotide sequence: TGTGCCAGCAGCTTAAAGGCGACTAGCGGGGGCTCCGGGGATGAGCAGTTCTTC. Amino acid sequence: CASSLKATSGGSGDEQFF. Looking up the rest from reference TRBV11-1 and TRBJ2-1 gives the full variable domain: EAEVAQSPRYKITEKSQAVAFWCDPISGHATLYWYRQILGQGPELLVQFQDESVVDDSQLPKDRFSAERLKGVDSTLKIQPAELGDSAMYLCASSLKATSGGSGDEQFFGPGTRLTVL.

The rearrangement uses TRBV10-3 and TRBJ2-5, with D perhaps matching TRBD2 (6 bases). Germline V gives CDR1 ENHRY, CDR2 SYGVKD. CDR3 length equals 16 residues. The V gene lost 0 bases and the J gene lost 1 base, with 12 bases spanning the gap. The CDR3 sequence: CAISESLTGAQETQYF. CDR3 nucleotide sequence: TGTGCCATCAGTGAGTCGTTGACGGGAGCCCAAGAGACCCAGTACTTC.